Below are 8 T cell receptor beta chains sequenced from a single sample in a study of patients and donors after allogeneic stem cell transplantation. TCRdb independently ran MiXCR on the RT-PCR reads; one entry per CDR3 protein. This table has fewer than 180,000 distinct CDR3 sequences, roughly 35% appearing once. Sequencing used blood, either unsorted or a sorted T cell fraction (not recorded which). All receptors come from a human donor who was either an allogeneic HSCT recipient or a stem cell or donor lymphocyte infusion donor (not recorded which). It is not recorded whose cells these are; they may come from a transplant donor.

A few counts support this clonotype. The gene calls are TRBV12-3 or TRBV12-4 and TRBJ1-2, with TRBD1 as a possible D gene (6 bases). The CDR3 is 13 amino acids. Between the trimmed V and J ends, which lost 6 bases and 2 bases, there was a span of 10 bases. This chain's CDR3 is CASRGAGNYGYTF. CDR3 bases: TGTGCCAGCAGGGGGGCGGGGAACTATGGCTACACCTTC.

The chain links TRBV12-3 or TRBV12-4 to TRBJ2-3; 9 bases map to TRBD2. There are 15 residues in the CDR3. J gave up 2 bases and V 5 bases, and 5 bases lay outside the gene matches. As DNA, the CDR3 is TGTGCCAGCAGTCCCAGCGGGGGGCCCACAGATACGCAGTATTTT. This translates into CASSPSGGPTDTQYF.

The chain joins TRBV7-9 to TRBJ2-1; 7 bases are a match to TRBD2. J gave up 8 bases and V 5 bases, and 9 bases lay outside the gene matches. This CDR3 region has 14 residues. Germline lookup yields CDR1 SEHNR and CDR2 FQNEAQ (reference sequence). CDR3 protein: CASSGKREVDEQFF. CDR3 DNA: TGTGCCAGCAGCGGAAAACGGGAGGTGGATGAGCAGTTCTTC.

The chain couples TRBV7-2 to TRBJ1-4, with D uncertain. V was pared by 5 bases and J by 7 bases, with 11 bases between. The length of the CDR3 is 13 residues. Germline-derived CDR1 and CDR2 are SGHTA and FQGNSA. The CDR3: CASSPPGGEKLFF. The CDR3, as DNA: TGTGCCAGCAGCCCCCCCGGTGGTGAAAAACTGTTTTTT.

This chain joins TRBV5-8 and TRBJ2-3, with TRBD1 identical over 7 bases. This CDR3 is built from 15 residues. Looked up from germline, CDR1 is SGHTS and CDR2 is YDEGEE. Trimming removed 4 bases from V and 2 bases from J; junction bases left unmatched: 7. The CDR3 loop is CASSTGTAITDTQYF. As DNA, the CDR3 is TGTGCCAGCAGCACCGGGACAGCTATCACAGATACGCAGTATTTT.

This clonotype was seen more than once but under ten times. The chain links TRBV20-1 to TRBJ1-5; TRBD1 might be the D (5 bases). The V gene lost 5 bases and the J gene lost 5 bases, with 10 bases spanning the gap. This CDR3 has 12 residues. CDR1 is DFQATT, CDR2 SNEGSKA, per germline (reference sequence). CDR3 sequence reads: CSAELQDQPQHF. The CDR3 region has the DNA TGCAGTGCTGAGCTACAGGATCAGCCCCAGCATTTT.

This clonotype has just a few counts. The CDR3: CASSPTGTANTEAFF. The CDR3 region has the DNA TGTGCCAGCAGCCCAACCGGGACAGCTAACACTGAAGCTTTCTTT. The V gene is TRBV7-9, the J gene TRBJ1-1, with 7 bases matching TRBD1. Per germline, CDR1 SEHNR and CDR2 FQNEAQ (reference sequence). Germline trimming cut 5 bases from V and 2 bases from J; bases unmatched to any gene: 8. The CDR3 runs to 15 residues.

This clonotype was detected a few times. The genes are TRBV28 and TRBJ2-5; D call uncertain. Germline V gives CDR1 MDHEN, CDR2 SYDVKM. V was clipped by 3 bases and J by 5 bases, with 7 bases between them. The CDR3 covers 12 residues. The CDR3 coding sequence is TGTGCCAGCAGTTTTGGACGGGAGACCCAGTACTTC. As protein: CASSFGRETQYF.